This T cell receptor (beta chain) comes out of a study of T cells in Graves' hyperthyroidism and ophthalmopathy. As for the study in general: The initial diagnosis was the point when peripheral blood was collected, ahead of any treatment. Broader study findings: It was a median around 6 months before onset that the model predicted ophthalmopathy.

This CDR3 contains 15 residues. Germline V lookup: CDR1 LNHDA, CDR2 SQIVND (reference sequence). Trimming took off 3 bases at V and 3 bases at J, with 12 bases between the two ends. Concerning this clonotype: Its antigen is undetermined.

Absent ophthalmopathy progression within 18 months defined stable Graves' hyperthyroidism. These patients, aged 18 to 65, had recently diagnosed hyperthyroidism lasting under 2 months. Amplified TCR beta CDR3 regions derived from RNA transcripts. The TCR CDR3 was amplified in a first-round RT-PCR using the HTBI primer set. TCRdb re-derived calls from the multiplex PCR reads in MiXCR, one entry per CDR3 protein. The table shows about 700,000 distinct CDR3 sequences, with 12% to 15% occurring only once. This receptor was obtained from a young woman with Graves' hyperthyroidism. The chain joins TRBV19 to TRBJ2-1, with D unclear. The sequencing sample was made of blood. In DNA form, the CDR3 reads TGTGCCAGTAGTATGGCGGCTTGGCGCTACAATGAGCAGTTCTTC. Translation: CASSMAAWRYNEQFF.